This T cell receptor (beta chain) derives from a study of beta chain features in type 1 diabetes. Whole-study results and caveats: Shortening that was moderate but significant affected the TCRB CDR3s of Type 1 diabetes patients in all four CD4+ subsets. The study found that naive, central memory and Treg TCRB repertoires appeared more similar in patients than in healthy donors.

This clone was counted only a few times. Its target is unknown. cDNA synthesis used the whole RNA isolate, giving expressed TCRB sequences. Libraries were prepared by immunoSEQ multiplex PCR; TCRdb keeps only in-frame clonotypes and omits some of them. The repertoire holds 900,000 or so clones, 15% to 20% seen once, with about 0.025% in the top ten. The CDR3 totals 15 residues. Trimming cost V 2 bases and J 9 bases; bases outside gene matches: 6. Germline-derived CDR1 and CDR2 are MNHNY and SVGAGI (reference sequence). Sequencing input: naive CD4+ T cells from blood. The rearrangement joins TRBV6-6 to TRBJ2-1; TRBD2 matches 11 bases. The sequence came from a woman between 18 and 29 years old in good health. CDR3 nucleotides: TGTGCCAGCAGTTACAGTCTAGCGGGAGGAGGTGAGCAGTTCTTC. This encodes CASSYSLAGGGEQFF.